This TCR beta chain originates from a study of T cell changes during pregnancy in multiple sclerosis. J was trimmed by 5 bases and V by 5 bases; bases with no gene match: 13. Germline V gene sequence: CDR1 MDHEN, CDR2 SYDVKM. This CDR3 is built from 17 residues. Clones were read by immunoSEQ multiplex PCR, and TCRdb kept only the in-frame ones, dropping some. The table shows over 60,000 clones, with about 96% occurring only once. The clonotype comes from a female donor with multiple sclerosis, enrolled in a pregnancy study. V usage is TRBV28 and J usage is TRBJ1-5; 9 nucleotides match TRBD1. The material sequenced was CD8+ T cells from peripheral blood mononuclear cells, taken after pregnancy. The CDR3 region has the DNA TGTGCCAGCAGTCCGACTGGGACAGGGATAAGGTATCAGCCCCAGCATTTT. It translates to CASSPTGTGIRYQPQHF.